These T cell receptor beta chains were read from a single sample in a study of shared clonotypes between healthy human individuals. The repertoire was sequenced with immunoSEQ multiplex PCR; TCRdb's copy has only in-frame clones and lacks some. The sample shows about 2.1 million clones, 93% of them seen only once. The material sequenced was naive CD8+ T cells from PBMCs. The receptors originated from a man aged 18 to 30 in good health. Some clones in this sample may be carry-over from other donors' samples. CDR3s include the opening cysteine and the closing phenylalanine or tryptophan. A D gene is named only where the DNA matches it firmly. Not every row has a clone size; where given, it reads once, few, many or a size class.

TGTGCCAGCAGCTCTAGGGGGTACGGCGAGCAGTACTTC CASSSRGYGEQYF NA NA TRBJ2-7 TRBV7-8
TGTGCCAGCAGTTATGGGAGCGTGGGCTACAATGAGCAGTTCTTC CASSYGSVGYNEQFF NA NA TRBJ2-1 TRBV6-6
TGTGCCAGCAGCGTAGATGGCGTCAACAATCAGCCCCAGCATTTT CASSVDGVNNQPQHF few NA TRBJ1-5 TRBV9
TGTGCCTGGAGTCCTGTTAGCTCCTACAATGAGCAGTTCTTC CAWSPVSSYNEQFF NA NA TRBJ2-1 TRBV30
TGTGCCAGCAGTTCCACAGGGGTGGATGAGCAGTTCTTC CASSSTGVDEQFF NA TRBD1 TRBJ2-1 TRBV7-3
TGTGCCAGCAGCCCCGGGACAGGGGTGTACGAGCAGTACTTC CASSPGTGVYEQYF NA TRBD1 TRBJ2-7 TRBV7-6
TGTGCCAGCAGTGATACCCTACCTGGGGCTAGCGGGGCTGACGAGCAGTACTTC CASSDTLPGASGADEQYF NA TRBD2 TRBJ2-7 TRBV2
TGTGCCAGCAGTCCCCTCAGGGTCGGCCGCGCCACAGATACGCAGTATTTT CASSPLRVGRATDTQYF NA NA TRBJ2-3 TRBV27
TGTGCCAGCAGATGGAGTTTCGGTGGTTCCTACGAGCAGTACTTC CASRWSFGGSYEQYF NA NA TRBJ2-7 TRBV6-6
TGTGCCAGCAGTTTCCTGTGGACTAGCGGGATGGACAATGAGCAGTTCTTC CASSFLWTSGMDNEQFF NA TRBD2 TRBJ2-1 TRBV27
TGTGCCAGTAGTATTCGGGCGAAGGCAAATCAGCCCCAGCATTTT CASSIRAKANQPQHF NA NA TRBJ1-5 TRBV19
TGTGCCAGCAGCGTAGAAACTGGGACTAGCGATACGCAGTATTTT CASSVETGTSDTQYF once TRBD2 TRBJ2-3 TRBV9
TGTGCCAGCAGTTTCACTCGGACAGGGTACGAGCAGTACTTC CASSFTRTGYEQYF NA TRBD1 TRBJ2-7 TRBV27
TGTGCCAGCAGCGGCAGGGACAGGGCTAACTATGGCTACACCTTC CASSGRDRANYGYTF NA TRBD1 TRBJ1-2 TRBV7-2
TGTGCCAGCAGCCCCCCGGGGAACACTGAAGCTTTCTTT CASSPPGNTEAFF NA NA TRBJ1-1 TRBV7-1
TGTGCCAGCAGGGTTAGCGACACTGAAGCTTTCTTT CASRVSDTEAFF NA NA TRBJ1-1 TRBV25-1
TGTGCCAGCAGCTCGGACACTATCTACGAGCAGTACTTC CASSSDTIYEQYF NA NA TRBJ2-7 TRBV27
TGTGCCAGCAGTTTATTTCCCCCTAACTATGGCTACACCTTC CASSLFPPNYGYTF NA NA TRBJ1-2 TRBV27
TGTGCCAGCAGCTTAAGCGGGAGTCCAGAGACCCAGTACTTC CASSLSGSPETQYF NA TRBD2 TRBJ2-5 TRBV7-9
TGTGCCAGCAGCGCAGGGGGTCGGGCTGAAGCTTTCTTT CASSAGGRAEAFF NA TRBD1 TRBJ1-1 TRBV9
TGCAGCGTTGAAGGGCCCCAGCTCGAGCAGTTCTTC CSVEGPQLEQFF once NA TRBJ2-1 TRBV29-1
TGTGCCTGGAGTGGGGAGCGCTGGGGGGACACTGAAGCTTTCTTT CAWSGERWGDTEAFF once NA TRBJ1-1 TRBV30
TGTGCCAGCAGACCGGGACCGGCAGACCTCGAGCAGTACTTC CASRPGPADLEQYF NA NA TRBJ2-7 TRBV27
TGTGCCAGCAGTCTCGAAAAACTGTTTTTT CASSLEKLFF once NA TRBJ1-4 TRBV7-3
TGTGCCAGCAGCCCCGGACAGGGTAGGGGCTATGGCTACACCTTC CASSPGQGRGYGYTF NA TRBD1 TRBJ1-2 TRBV27